This passage covers 32 T cell receptor beta chains from one sample sequenced in a study of PD-L1 blockade in urothelial cancer. Assay: immunoSEQ multiplex PCR; the TCRdb copy retains only in-frame clones and omits some. The sample consists of fewer than 40,000 clones, 75% to 95% of them appearing once. Source: PBMCs, taken around atezolizumab (anti-PD-L1) treatment. These receptors all stem from a man aged 65 to 85 with urothelial cancer.

This clone was seen just once. The chain has TRBV7-3 and TRBJ2-7; 9 bases match TRBD1. CDR1 is SGHTA and CDR2 is FQGTGA in the germline V gene. Trimming removed 2 bases from V and 4 bases from J; junction bases left unmatched: 6. This CDR3 has 15 amino acids. CDR3 bases: TGTGCCAGCAGCTTAGTGGGACAGGGTCCTTACGAGCAGTACTTC. Residues: CASSLVGQGPYEQYF.

This clone was picked up one time. The chain combines TRBV18 with TRBJ2-3, with 7 bases lining up with TRBD2. After removal of 0 bases from V and 4 bases from J, the junction contained 4 bases not matched to a gene. CDR1 is KGHSH, CDR2 LQKENI, per germline. This CDR3 has 15 amino acids. Here the CDR3 DNA reads TGTGCCAGCTCACCACCGGGAGGGGTCTCAGATACGCAGTATTTT. It encodes CASSPPGGVSDTQYF.

The chain uses TRBV19 and TRBJ2-7; tentatively, D is TRBD1 (5 bases). Per germline, CDR1 LNHDA and CDR2 SQIVND (reference sequence). CDR3 length: 12 residues. Between the trimmed V and J ends, which lost 3 bases and 5 bases, there was a span of 8 bases. CDR3 nucleotides: TGTGCCAGTAGTATCGGCAGGGACGAGCAGTACTTC. This translates into CASSIGRDEQYF.

This chain links TRBV28 with TRBJ1-2, with TRBD1 as a possible D gene (5 bases). This CDR3 contains 16 residues. Germline CDR1 is MDHEN and CDR2 is SYDVKM. Between the trimmed V and J ends, which lost 5 bases and 3 bases, there was a span of 19 bases. DNA for the CDR3: TGTGCCAGCAGTCCGCCGGCGGGGGTCCCCTACTATGGCTACACCTTC. Residues: CASSPPAGVPYYGYTF.

The CDR3 DNA follows: TGTGCCAGCTCGCTTACCAGCGGGAGCACAGATACGCAGTATTTT. This sequence encodes CASSLTSGSTDTQYF. V usage is TRBV6-4 and J usage is TRBJ2-3; TRBD2 might be the D (6 bases). Germline CDR1 is MRHNA and CDR2 is SNTAGT. The CDR3 totals 15 residues. Deletions cut 8 bases from V and 0 bases from J, with 15 bases between.

This rearrangement joins TRBV7-2 to TRBJ2-1, with TRBD2 matching over 8 bases. Per the germline V gene, CDR1 is SGHTA and CDR2 is FQGNSA. V lost 5 bases, J lost 8 bases, and 5 bases stayed unmatched. This CDR3 is built from 13 residues. This CDR3 is CASSRGGDDEQFF. The CDR3 DNA sequence: TGTGCCAGCAGCCGGGGGGGCGACGATGAGCAGTTCTTC.

The chain is built from TRBV7-9 and TRBJ1-1, with D unclear. This CDR3 is built from 13 residues. V was pared by 6 bases and J by 3 bases, with 11 bases between. Germline values: CDR1 SEHNR, CDR2 FQNEAQ (reference sequence). The CDR3 coding sequence is TGTGCCAGCAGGGGGTGGGAGGACACTGAAGCTTTCTTT. Its translation is CASRGWEDTEAFF.

The CDR3 loop is CASIMTGGSYEQYF. In DNA, the CDR3 is TGTGCCAGCATTATGACAGGGGGGTCCTACGAGCAGTACTTC. J is TRBJ2-7 and V is TRBV6-5; TRBD1 aligns across 9 bases. Germline trimming cut 7 bases from V and 1 base from J; bases unmatched to any gene: 5. The CDR3 is made up of 14 amino acids. Germline assignment: CDR1 MNHEY and CDR2 SVGAGI.

The chain's CDR3 is CASSGGGLMNTEAFF. CDR3 nucleotides: TGTGCCAGCAGCGGGGGGGGGCTGATGAACACTGAAGCTTTCTTT. The rearrangement uses TRBV9 and TRBJ1-1; D perhaps matches TRBD1 (6 bases). Germline V CDR1 and CDR2: SGDLS, YYNGEE. Trimming took off 3 bases at V and 0 bases at J, with 12 bases between the two ends. CDR3 length equals 15 residues. The full variable domain, its missing parts supplied by reference TRBV9 and TRBJ1-1, is DSGVTQTPKHLITATGQRVTLRCSPRSGDLSVYWYQQSLDQGLQFLIQYYNGEERAKGNILERFSAQQFPDLHSELNLSSLELGDSALYFCASSGGGLMNTEAFFGQGTRLTVV.

This clone was counted only a few times. V and J are TRBV4-1 and TRBJ1-2; D possibly corresponds to TRBD1 (6 bases). This CDR3 has 14 residues. Trimming took 4 bases from V and 4 from J, leaving 13 bases between them. The germline V gene has CDR1 MGHRA and CDR2 YSYEKL. CDR3 coding DNA: TGCGCCAGCAGCCCCCAGACAGGACTCTATGGCTACACCTTC. Encoded protein: CASSPQTGLYGYTF.

V gene TRBV6-6 combines with J gene TRBJ2-6; D might be TRBD1 (6 bases). V shed 2 bases and J shed 1 base, with 6 bases lying between them. CDR1 is MNHNY, CDR2 SVGAGI, per germline (reference sequence). The CDR3 is made up of 15 amino acids. This chain's CDR3 is CASSYRGSGANVLTF. The CDR3, as DNA: TGTGCCAGCAGTTACAGGGGGTCTGGGGCCAACGTCCTGACTTTC.

The V gene is TRBV4-1, the J gene TRBJ2-1, with D perhaps TRBD1 (6 bases). Trimming shortened V by 4 bases and J by 9 bases, and 16 bases separated the two germline ends. The CDR3 length is 14 residues. Germline V gene data show CDR1 as MGHRA and CDR2 as YSYEKL. The CDR3 DNA follows: TGCGCCAGCAGCCTCGGCCAGGGGATCGGTGAGCAGTTCTTC. This sequence encodes CASSLGQGIGEQFF.

The rearrangement uses TRBV7-2 and TRBJ1-1; perhaps TRBD1 as D (5 bases). Trimming cost V 0 bases and J 7 bases, with 12 bases left between them. The CDR3 is made up of 14 amino acids. Germline CDR1 is SGHTA and CDR2 is FQGNSA. CDR3 DNA sequence: TGTGCCAGCAGCTTAGCCCAGGGCCCTATTGAAGCTTTCTTT. Amino acid sequence: CASSLAQGPIEAFF.

The J gene is TRBJ2-1, the V gene TRBV9; the D gene is possibly TRBD2 (7 bases). This CDR3 comprises 16 residues. V was trimmed by 0 bases and J by 1 base, leaving 11 bases between them. In germline, CDR1 is SGDLS, CDR2 YYNGEE. CDR3 DNA: TGTGCCAGCAGCGTAGGGGGGGGACAATCCTACAATGAGCAGTTCTTC. This codes for CASSVGGGQSYNEQFF.

The chain carries TRBV9 and TRBJ2-7, with a weak D call TRBD2 (6 bases). The CDR3 is 14 residues long. The germline V gene encodes CDR1 SGDLS and CDR2 YYNGEE. V shed 2 bases and J shed 4 bases, with 13 bases lying between them. In DNA, the CDR3 is TGTGCCAGCAGCGTTGGAGGGGTTGGTTACGAGCAGTACTTC. The encoded protein is CASSVGGVGYEQYF.

The sample holds one count of this clone. The chain carries TRBV5-8 and TRBJ2-3; TRBD1 agrees at 9 bases. V trimming: 4 bases; J trimming: 1 base; junction bases outside the gene matches: 1. The CDR3 sequence is 14 residues long. Germline V gene lookup returns CDR1 SGHTS and CDR2 YDEGEE. The CDR3 coding sequence is TGTGCCAGCAGCCGGGACAGGGGCACAGATACGCAGTATTTT. As protein: CASSRDRGTDTQYF.

This rearrangement joins TRBV7-2 to TRBJ2-1, with a possible D match to TRBD2 (6 bases). This CDR3 has 14 residues. CDR1 and CDR2 (germline): SGHTA, FQGNSA. V was cut by 3 bases and J by 2 bases, with 8 bases left in between. For the CDR3, the DNA is TGTGCCAGCAGCTTTGGCGGGACCTACAATGAGCAGTTCTTC. It is translated as CASSFGGTYNEQFF.

This clone has a single count. The rearrangement links TRBV6-1 to TRBJ1-5; 10 nucleotides line up with TRBD1. After removal of 9 bases from V and 5 bases from J, the junction contained 10 bases not matched to a gene. This CDR3 comprises 15 residues. CDR1 and CDR2 (germline): MNHNS, SASEGT. This CDR3 is CASNFGTGVDQPQHF. The CDR3 bases are TGTGCCAGTAACTTCGGGACAGGGGTCGATCAGCCCCAGCATTTT.

V and J are TRBV19 and TRBJ1-2; 10 nucleotides line up with TRBD1. There are 15 residues in the CDR3. The V segment lost 6 bases and the J segment 4 bases; nucleotides outside the gene matches: 8. Looked up from germline, CDR1 is LNHDA and CDR2 is SQIVND (reference sequence). The CDR3 bases are TGTGCCAGTAGGCCACGACAGGGGGCGGGCTATGGCTACACCTTC. Translating gives CASRPRQGAGYGYTF.

V and J are TRBV27 and TRBJ2-1, with D perhaps TRBD1 (5 bases). The V end was cut by 1 base, the J end by 10 bases, with 8 bases between. The CDR3 totals 12 residues. The germline V gene encodes CDR1 MNHEY and CDR2 SMNVEV (reference sequence). The CDR3 coding sequence is TGTGCCAGCAGTTTATTTAGGGGCGAGCAGTTCTTC. It translates to CASSLFRGEQFF.

On this clone itself: The same CDR3 arises from other DNA sequences in this sample as well. V and J are TRBV19 and TRBJ2-6, with D possibly matching TRBD1 (6 bases). This CDR3 is built from 16 residues. Looked up from germline, CDR1 is LNHDA and CDR2 is SQIVND (reference sequence). V was trimmed by 4 bases and J by 0 bases, leaving 10 bases between them. The CDR3 here is CASSRGQSSGANVLTF. In DNA form, the CDR3 reads TGTGCCAGTAGTAGGGGACAAAGCTCTGGGGCCAACGTCCTGACTTTC.

This sequence joins TRBV6-5 and TRBJ2-1; possibly TRBD2 for D (6 bases). Trimming stripped 2 bases from V and 6 bases from J, with 17 bases between. This CDR3 is built from 16 residues. CDR1 and CDR2 from the germline V gene are MNHEY and SVGAGI. This chain's CDR3 is CASSYTFLTAGNEQFF. CDR3 bases: TGTGCCAGCAGTTACACGTTTTTAACAGCGGGCAATGAGCAGTTCTTC.

CDR3 DNA: TGTGCCAGCAGTTTATCCCGGGGGTTGGGTGGCTACACCTTC. This codes for CASSLSRGLGGYTF. The chain uses TRBV27 and TRBJ1-2; possible D gene TRBD1, 5 bases. V was shortened by 0 bases and J by 7 bases, with 12 bases between the two germline ends. CDR1 is MNHEY, CDR2 SMNVEV, per germline (reference sequence). This CDR3 is built from 14 residues.

The chain carries TRBV7-6 and TRBJ2-2, with TRBD2 identical over 11 bases. J was trimmed by 6 bases and V by 2 bases; bases with no gene match: 2. Germline V gene lookup returns CDR1 SGHVS and CDR2 FNYEAQ. The CDR3 loop spans 15 amino acids. CDR3 sequence: CASSLTGLAAGELFF. DNA for the CDR3: TGTGCCAGCAGCTTAACGGGACTAGCGGCCGGGGAGCTGTTTTTT.

This chain links TRBV19 with TRBJ2-1, with 11 bases fitting TRBD2. This CDR3 has 15 residues. V lost 5 bases to trimming and J lost 7 bases; unmatched junction nucleotides: 7. Per germline, CDR1 LNHDA and CDR2 SQIVND (reference sequence). In DNA form, the CDR3 reads TGTGCCAGTAGTGTACTAGCGGGAGCTGTGAATGAGCAGTTCTTC. It is translated as CASSVLAGAVNEQFF.

The rearrangement links TRBV19 to TRBJ2-1; 7 bases agree with TRBD1. Trimming at V came to 5 bases and at J to 2 bases, leaving 6 bases not matched to a gene. Per the germline V gene, CDR1 is LNHDA and CDR2 is SQIVND (reference sequence). This CDR3 contains 15 residues. The CDR3 spells CASSLGTEPYNEQFF. Written as DNA, the CDR3 is TGTGCCAGTAGTCTCGGGACAGAGCCCTACAATGAGCAGTTCTTC.

This clone was seen a few times. The rearrangement joins TRBV6-5 to TRBJ2-1; the match to TRBD2 covers 15 bases. The CDR3 is made up of 14 amino acids. Losses at the gene ends were 7 bases for V and 9 bases for J; bases not matched to a gene: 4. Per the germline V gene, CDR1 is MNHEY and CDR2 is SVGAGI. CDR3 nucleotides: TGTGCCAGCACCCCGGGACTAGCGGGAGGTGAGCAGTTCTTC. Protein product: CASTPGLAGGEQFF.

This rearrangement joins TRBV5-4 to TRBJ2-1; 7 bases line up with TRBD1. Germline-derived CDR1 and CDR2 are SGHNT and YYREEE (reference sequence). This CDR3 comprises 13 residues. After removal of 4 bases from V and 9 bases from J, the junction contained 7 bases not matched to a gene. The CDR3 nucleotides are TGTGCCAGCAGCATAAAGGGGGCGAGTGAGCAGTTCTTC. Its translation is CASSIKGASEQFF. The full variable domain, its missing parts supplied by reference TRBV5-4 and TRBJ2-1, is ETGVTQSPTHLIKTRGQQVTLRCSSQSGHNTVSWYQQALGQGPQFIFQYYREEENGRGNFPPRFSGLQFPNYSSELNVNALELDDSALYLCASSIKGASEQFFGPGTRLTVL.

The chain has TRBV28 and TRBJ1-3; 10 nucleotides line up with TRBD1. V dropped 5 bases and J dropped 6; count of bases not matched to a gene: 7. The CDR3 totals 15 residues. CDR1 and CDR2 (germline): MDHEN, SYDVKM. This CDR3 is CASSPPGQGKNTIYF. The CDR3 nucleotides read TGTGCCAGCAGTCCTCCGGGACAGGGGAAAAACACCATATATTTT.

This clone appeared a few times. V and J are TRBV28 and TRBJ2-1; TRBD1 is a possible D gene (5 bases). CDR1 and CDR2 (germline): MDHEN, SYDVKM. Trimming removed 2 bases at V and 4 bases at J, with 15 bases between. This CDR3 contains 16 residues. CDR3 coding DNA: TGTGCCAGCAGTTTACCATCAGGGATTTCGTACAATGAGCAGTTCTTC. It codes for CASSLPSGISYNEQFF.

The rearrangement uses TRBV6-5 and TRBJ1-2, with 7 bases identical to TRBD1. Unmatched junction bases numbered 4, after V lost 0 bases and J lost 6 bases. CDR1 MNHEY and CDR2 SVGAGI come from the germline V gene. The CDR3 is 14 residues long. The CDR3 DNA reads TGTGCCAGCAGTTACTCATCAGGGGGGAATGGCTACACCTTC. Translated, it gives CASSYSSGGNGYTF.

This rearrangement joins TRBV4-1 to TRBJ1-1, with D possibly being TRBD1 (6 bases). The CDR3 length is 18 residues. The V gene lost 1 base and the J gene lost 5 bases, with 23 bases spanning the gap. CDR1 and CDR2 from the germline V gene are MGHRA and YSYEKL. CDR3 in DNA: TGCGCCAGCAGCCAAGGTATAGAGAATTGGGGGCGGTTAACTGAAGCTTTCTTT. This sequence encodes CASSQGIENWGRLTEAFF.